The T cell receptor (beta chain) under discussion was sequenced for a study of graft-versus-host responses after intestinal transplantation. Study context: Recipients had transplants, and these were multivisceral, liver-intestinal, or isolated intestinal. Induction with anti-thymocyte globulin, then tacrolimus and steroids for around three years, was given to all recipients. The study's findings and limits: After transplant, early declines in HvG clones were associated with peak levels of circulating GvH clones. The marrow of recipients harbored GvH clones, and ileum or blood showed some of them first.

The protocol was immunoSEQ multiplex PCR, while the TCRdb copy is restricted to in-frame clones and leaves out a portion. The table records about 120,000 clones, 85% to 95% of them present only once. The CDR3 covers 12 residues. V lost 2 bases and J lost 9, with 9 bases in between. CDR1 is SGHKS and CDR2 is YYEKEE in the germline V gene (reference sequence). Comment on this clone: Its antigen is currently unknown.

The chain combines TRBV5-5 with TRBJ2-1; weak D call: TRBD1 (6 bases). The material was unstimulated CD8+ T cells sorted from spleen or lymph node cells, obtained before intestinal transplant. This TCR came from a human donor who received an intestinal transplant. CDR3 sequence reads: CASSLRGTEQFF. The CDR3 nucleotides are TGTGCCAGCAGCTTAAGGGGGACTGAGCAGTTCTTC.